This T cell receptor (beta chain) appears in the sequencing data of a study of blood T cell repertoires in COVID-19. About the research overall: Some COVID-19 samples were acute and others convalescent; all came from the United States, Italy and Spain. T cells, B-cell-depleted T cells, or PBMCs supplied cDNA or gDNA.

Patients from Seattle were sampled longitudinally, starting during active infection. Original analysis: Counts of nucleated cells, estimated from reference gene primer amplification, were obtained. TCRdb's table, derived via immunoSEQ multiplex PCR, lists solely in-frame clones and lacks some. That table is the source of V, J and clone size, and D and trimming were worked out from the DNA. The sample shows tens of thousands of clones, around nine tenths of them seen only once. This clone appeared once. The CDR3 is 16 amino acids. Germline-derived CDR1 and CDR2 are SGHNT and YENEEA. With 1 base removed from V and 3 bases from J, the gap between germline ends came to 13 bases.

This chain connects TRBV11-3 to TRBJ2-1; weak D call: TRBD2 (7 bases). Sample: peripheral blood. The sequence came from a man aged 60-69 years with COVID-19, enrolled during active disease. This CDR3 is CASSLVGGGLYNEQFF. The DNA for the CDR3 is TGTGCCAGCAGCTTAGTAGGGGGAGGGCTCTACAATGAGCAGTTCTTC.